This T cell receptor beta chain emerged from a study of PD-1 blockade in classical Hodgkin lymphoma. Study conclusions and caveats: By C4D1 there was a significant rise in CD4+ TCR diversity but not in CD8+ TCR diversity.

In its sample, this clone was seen a few times. Its specificity is unknown. Assay: immunoSEQ multiplex PCR; the TCRdb copy retains only in-frame clones and omits some. The repertoire includes 40,000 to 65,000 clones, 81% of them detected once, and about 15% sits in the top ten. Relapses following autologous stem cell transplantation were seen in all patients, with brentuximab vedotin exposure varying. The receptor was isolated from a human donor with classical Hodgkin lymphoma. This material consisted of peripheral blood mononuclear cells (PBMCs), taken at baseline.

DNA of the CDR3: TGCGCCAGCAGCCAAGATCCAACTAGCTACAATGAGCAGTTCTTC. Its protein is CASSQDPTSYNEQFF. The chain uses TRBV4-1 and TRBJ2-1; possible D gene TRBD2, 5 bases. This CDR3 has 15 residues. The germline gives CDR1 MGHRA, CDR2 YSYEKL. V lost 0 bases, J lost 3 bases, and 9 bases lay in between.